These 9 T cell receptor beta chains originate from one sample sequenced in a study of somatic mutations in cytotoxic T cells in rheumatoid arthritis. Repertoires were generated with immunoSEQ multiplex PCR, while TCRdb's copy carries only in-frame clones and drops some. The sample lists approximately 13,000 clones, 70% to 85% occurring once. Specimen: CD8+ T cells sorted from blood. Receptors were obtained from an older man in good health.

This clone has a handful of counts. The genes are TRBV2 and TRBJ1-1, with TRBD1 identical over 8 bases. V dropped 6 bases and J dropped 3; count of bases not matched to a gene: 6. Germline V gives CDR1 SNHLY, CDR2 FYNNEI. This CDR3 has 14 amino acids. The CDR3: CASSDRGSYTEAFF. In nucleotides, the CDR3 is TGTGCCAGCAGCGACAGGGGCTCTTACACTGAAGCTTTCTTT.

V gene TRBV29-1 combines with J gene TRBJ1-2, with D possibly matching TRBD1 (6 bases). Germline CDR1 reads SQVTM; CDR2 reads ANQGSEA. Trimming took off 0 bases at V and 4 bases at J, with 6 bases between the two ends. The CDR3 consists of 12 residues. The CDR3 DNA follows: TGCAGCGTTGAAGAGGGGGCCTATGGCTACACCTTC. It yields the protein CSVEEGAYGYTF.

This chain uses TRBV28 with TRBJ2-7; no clear D. Deletions cut 2 bases from V and 3 bases from J, with 17 bases between. From germline, CDR1 is MDHEN and CDR2 SYDVKM. CDR3 length equals 16 residues. The CDR3 nucleotides are TGTGCCAGCAGTTTAGACCCGACACGGTCCGACTACGAGCAGTACTTC. As protein: CASSLDPTRSDYEQYF.

This chain uses TRBV27 with TRBJ2-7; 10 nucleotides line up with TRBD1. Trimming removed 5 bases from V and 3 bases from J; junction bases left unmatched: 7. Germline CDR1 is MNHEY and CDR2 is SMNVEV (reference sequence). The CDR3 has 15 amino acids. CDR3 nucleotide sequence: TGTGCCAGCAGTCTAGGGACAGGGGTAGGCTACGAGCAGTACTTC. It is translated as CASSLGTGVGYEQYF.

This clone was observed once. CDR3 nucleotides: TGTGCCAGCAGTTTATCGTCTCTCGTAGCTGAAGCTTTCTTT. Protein product: CASSLSSLVAEAFF. The rearrangement uses TRBV27 and TRBJ1-1; the D is unclear. The CDR3 is made up of 14 amino acids. Germline CDR1 is MNHEY and CDR2 is SMNVEV (reference sequence). Deletions cut 0 bases from V and 6 bases from J, with 11 bases between.

The V call is TRBV7-9, the J call TRBJ2-5, with D maybe TRBD2 (5 bases). V was clipped by 1 base and J by 5 bases, with 11 bases between them. Germline V gene sequence: CDR1 SEHNR, CDR2 FQNEAQ (reference sequence). This CDR3 is built from 14 residues. CDR3 residues: CASSLVEGRETQYF. In nucleotides, the CDR3 is TGTGCCAGCAGCTTAGTCGAGGGTCGGGAGACCCAGTACTTC.

The rearrangement links TRBV5-6 to TRBJ2-2, with a weak D call TRBD1 (5 bases). Looked up from germline, CDR1 is SGHDT and CDR2 is YYEEEE. This CDR3 region has 13 residues. The V and J ends lost 4 bases and 3 bases respectively, with 7 bases between them. CDR3 in DNA: TGTGCCAGCAGCCCAGGGTACACCGGGGAGCTGTTTTTT. Protein product: CASSPGYTGELFF.

The chain joins TRBV6-5 to TRBJ2-1, with D possibly matching TRBD2 (6 bases). CDR1 and CDR2 from the germline V gene are MNHEY and SVGAGI. The length of the CDR3 is 12 residues. V gave up 7 bases and J gave up 4 bases, with 8 bases separating them. The CDR3 loop reads CASNSGYNEQFF. The CDR3 DNA sequence: TGTGCCAGCAATAGCGGATACAATGAGCAGTTCTTC.

This clone has only one observation. This chain connects TRBV6-6 to TRBJ2-2; D call uncertain. This CDR3 comprises 12 residues. V was clipped by 6 bases and J by 6 bases, with 8 bases between them. Per the germline V gene, CDR1 is MNHNY and CDR2 is SVGAGI (reference sequence). CDR3 amino acids: CASSYNPGELFF. DNA of the CDR3: TGTGCCAGCAGCTACAATCCCGGGGAGCTGTTTTTT.